The table lists the clone carrying this TCR beta chain with a few counts. Its antigen is currently unknown. In the PCR, 60 Vbeta and 13 Jbeta primers were used. Sequencing was performed with immunoSEQ multiplex PCR; in TCRdb, only in-frame clones are kept and a portion is missing. The sample lists approximately 120,000 clones, 65% to 80% occurring once. The sample is drawn from a study of cytomegalovirus exposure and HLA in healthy donors. Study at large: HLA-typed donors were the source of about 90 million unique TCRs held in an early data release.

Study-wide findings and caveats: The analysis excluded some indistinguishable V segments, including TRBV6-2 and TRBV6-3. Despite most TCR sequences being rare, some public TCRs occurred in many donors.

CDR1 and CDR2 from the germline V gene are SGHRS and YFSETQ. This CDR3 comprises 13 residues. The J segment lost 7 bases and the V segment lost 0 bases, leaving 3 bases of the junction unmatched. The sample consisted of PBMCs. This receptor was taken from a woman aged 60-75 years in good health and CMV-seropositive. The rearrangement joins TRBV5-1 to TRBJ1-2; TRBD1 matches at 7 bases. The CDR3 here is CASSLGQGGGYTF. The CDR3 bases are TGCGCCAGCAGCTTGGGACAGGGAGGTGGCTACACCTTC.